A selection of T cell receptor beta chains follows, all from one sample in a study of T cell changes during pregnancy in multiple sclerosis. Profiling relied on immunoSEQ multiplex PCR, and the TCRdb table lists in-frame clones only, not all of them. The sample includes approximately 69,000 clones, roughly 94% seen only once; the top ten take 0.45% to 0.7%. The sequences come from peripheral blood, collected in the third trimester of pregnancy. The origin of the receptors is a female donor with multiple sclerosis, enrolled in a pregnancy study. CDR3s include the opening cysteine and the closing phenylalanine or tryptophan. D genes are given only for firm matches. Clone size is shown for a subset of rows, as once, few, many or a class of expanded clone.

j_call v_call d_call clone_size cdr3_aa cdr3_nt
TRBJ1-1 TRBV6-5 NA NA CASSYRGGSITEAFF TGTGCCAGCAGTTACAGGGGAGGGAGTATAACTGAAGCTTTCTTT
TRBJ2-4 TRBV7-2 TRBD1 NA CASRQGVPKNIQYF TGTGCCAGCAGGCAGGGGGTCCCCAAAAACATTCAGTACTTC
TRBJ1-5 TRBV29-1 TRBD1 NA CSVAGQEGQPQHF TGCAGCGTTGCAGGACAGGAGGGACAGCCCCAGCATTTT
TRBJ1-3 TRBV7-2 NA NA CASSLSPGFAGNTIYF TGTGCCAGCAGCTTATCACCGGGTTTCGCTGGAAACACCATATATTTT
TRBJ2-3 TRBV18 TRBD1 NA CASSPRTGGTDTQYF TGTGCCAGCTCACCAAGGACAGGGGGCACAGATACGCAGTATTTT
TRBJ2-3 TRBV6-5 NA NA CASRKVGLSTDTQYF TGTGCCAGCAGAAAAGTCGGACTAAGCACAGATACGCAGTATTTT
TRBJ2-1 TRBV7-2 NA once CASSLAGGPKEQFF TGTGCCAGCAGCTTAGCGGGGGGGCCGAAAGAGCAGTTCTTC
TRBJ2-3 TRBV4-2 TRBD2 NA CASSQDPGGEDTQYF TGTGCCAGCAGCCAAGATCCGGGGGGGGAAGATACGCAGTATTTT
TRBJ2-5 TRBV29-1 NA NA CSAPGGGLQETQYF TGCAGCGCCCCGGGCGGGGGCCTCCAAGAGACCCAGTACTTC
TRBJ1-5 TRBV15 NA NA CATSGTLHQPQHF TGTGCCACCAGCGGGACATTGCATCAGCCCCAGCATTTT
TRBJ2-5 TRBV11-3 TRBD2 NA CASSLGGWGGQETQYF TGTGCCAGCAGCTTAGGCGGATGGGGGGGTCAAGAGACCCAGTACTTC
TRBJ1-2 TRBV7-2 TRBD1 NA CASSLKTGGYGYTF TGTGCCAGCAGCTTAAAGACAGGGGGATATGGCTACACCTTC
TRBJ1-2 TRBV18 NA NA CASSPQGQGNGYTF TGTGCCAGCTCACCACAAGGCCAGGGGAATGGCTACACCTTC
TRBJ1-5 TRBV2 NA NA CASSPTESNQPQHF TGTGCCAGCAGCCCGACAGAAAGCAATCAGCCCCAGCATTTT
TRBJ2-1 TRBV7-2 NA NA CATQNNNEQFF TGTGCCACCCAGAATAACAATGAGCAGTTCTTC
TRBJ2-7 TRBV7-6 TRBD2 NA CASSLLAGGHEQYF TGTGCCAGCAGCTTATTAGCGGGGGGGCACGAGCAGTACTTC
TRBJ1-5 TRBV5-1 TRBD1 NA CASSLGQGALEPQHF TGCGCCAGCAGCTTGGGACAGGGGGCTCTGGAGCCCCAGCATTTT
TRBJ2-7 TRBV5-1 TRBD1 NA CASSFDGQAFYEQYF TGCGCCAGCAGCTTCGATGGACAGGCCTTCTACGAGCAGTACTTC
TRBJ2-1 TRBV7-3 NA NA CASSSPIGGGLYEQFF TGTGCCAGCAGCTCCCCTATAGGGGGGGGCCTGTATGAGCAGTTCTTC
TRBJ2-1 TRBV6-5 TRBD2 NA CASSPGLAPYNEQFF TGTGCCAGCAGTCCCGGACTAGCGCCTTACAATGAGCAGTTCTTC
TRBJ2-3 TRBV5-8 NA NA CASRGPGTDTQYF TGTGCCAGCAGGGGCCCCGGCACAGATACGCAGTATTTT
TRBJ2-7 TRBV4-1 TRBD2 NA CASSQESGGAYEQYF TGCGCCAGCAGCCAAGAGAGCGGGGGGGCCTACGAGCAGTACTTC
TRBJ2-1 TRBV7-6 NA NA CASSLASRYNEQFF TGTGCCAGCAGCTTAGCGAGCCGCTACAATGAGCAGTTCTTC
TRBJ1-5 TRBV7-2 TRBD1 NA CASSLARGSQPQHF TGTGCCAGCAGCTTAGCCAGGGGGAGTCAGCCCCAGCATTTT
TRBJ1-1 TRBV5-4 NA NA CASSSNLRAAGVAFF TGTGCCAGCAGCTCGAACCTTCGTGCGGCAGGGGTAGCTTTCTTT
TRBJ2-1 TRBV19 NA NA CASSITRESEQFF TGTGCCAGTAGTATAACTAGGGAGAGCGAGCAGTTCTTC
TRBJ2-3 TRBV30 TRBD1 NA CAWRRTGSSTDTQYF TGTGCCTGGAGAAGGACAGGTTCTAGCACAGATACGCAGTATTTT
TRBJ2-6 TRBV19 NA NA CASSIMRAGANVLTF TGTGCCAGTAGTATCATGAGGGCTGGGGCCAACGTCCTGACTTTC
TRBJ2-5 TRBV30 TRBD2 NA CAWTSGGRTQYF TGTGCCTGGACTAGCGGGGGGCGGACCCAGTACTTC
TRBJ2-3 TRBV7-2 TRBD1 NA CASSLGQGFTDTQYF TGTGCCAGCAGCTTAGGACAGGGATTCACAGATACGCAGTATTTT
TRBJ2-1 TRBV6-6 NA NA CASQGYRVSYNEQFF TGTGCCAGCCAGGGGTACAGGGTTTCGTACAATGAGCAGTTCTTC
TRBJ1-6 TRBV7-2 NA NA CASSLDLDSSYNSPLHF TGTGCCAGCAGCTTGGATTTGGACAGTTCCTATAATTCACCCCTCCACTTT
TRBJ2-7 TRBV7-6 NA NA CASSLGQTSYEQYF TGTGCCAGCAGCTTGGGGCAGACCTCCTACGAGCAGTACTTC
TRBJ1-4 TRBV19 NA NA CASSSDPSTGGTNEKLFF TGTGCCAGTAGTAGTGACCCCTCGACTGGCGGAACTAATGAAAAACTGTTTTTT
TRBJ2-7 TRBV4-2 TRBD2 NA CASSQDSGGSSYEQYF TGTGCCAGCAGCCAAGATAGCGGGGGGAGCTCCTACGAGCAGTACTTC
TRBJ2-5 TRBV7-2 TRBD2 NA CASSLVGRGAAAQYF TGTGCCAGCAGCTTAGTGGGGCGGGGGGCCGCGGCCCAGTACTTC
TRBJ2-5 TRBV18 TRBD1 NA CASSPVPGQGLVTQYF TGTGCCAGCTCACCTGTCCCGGGACAGGGTTTGGTGACCCAGTACTTC
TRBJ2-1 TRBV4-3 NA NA CASSRNRDEQFF TGCGCCAGCAGCCGAAACAGGGATGAGCAGTTCTTC
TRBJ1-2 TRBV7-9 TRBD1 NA CASSSFRGSDYGYTF TGTGCCAGCAGCTCTTTCAGGGGGAGCGACTATGGCTACACCTTC
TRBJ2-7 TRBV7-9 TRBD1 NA CASSVDRGNEQYF TGTGCCAGCAGCGTCGACAGGGGGAACGAGCAGTACTTC